This T cell receptor beta chain comes out of a study of T cells in localized non-small cell lung cancer. Concerning this clone itself: Antigen specificity is unknown.

Study-wide points: There was an association of higher blood T cell density with longer overall survival. A single tumor region was sequenced, leaving heterogeneity possible. Researchers found a median roughly 50 of the top 100 tumor clones in adjacent lung. The highest T cell clonality was in uninvolved adjacent lung, above tumor.

Using immunoSEQ multiplex PCR, the repertoire was profiled, and TCRdb retains in-frame clones only, with some absent. The sample lists around 2,400 clones; approximately 43% were seen once. Here the sequenced sample was lung tumor tissue, taken before any cancer treatment. The source of this sequence is a woman aged 35 to 75 with stage II squamous cell lung carcinoma.

Written as DNA, the CDR3 is TGTGCCATCAGTGATGTTGGCGGAGGCTACGAGCAGTACTTC. Translated: CAISDVGGGYEQYF. The chain links TRBV10-3 to TRBJ2-7; D possibly corresponds to TRBD2 (5 bases). The CDR3 sequence is 14 residues long. V was clipped by 3 bases and J by 3 bases, with 12 bases between them. Germline V gene data show CDR1 as ENHRY and CDR2 as SYGVKD.